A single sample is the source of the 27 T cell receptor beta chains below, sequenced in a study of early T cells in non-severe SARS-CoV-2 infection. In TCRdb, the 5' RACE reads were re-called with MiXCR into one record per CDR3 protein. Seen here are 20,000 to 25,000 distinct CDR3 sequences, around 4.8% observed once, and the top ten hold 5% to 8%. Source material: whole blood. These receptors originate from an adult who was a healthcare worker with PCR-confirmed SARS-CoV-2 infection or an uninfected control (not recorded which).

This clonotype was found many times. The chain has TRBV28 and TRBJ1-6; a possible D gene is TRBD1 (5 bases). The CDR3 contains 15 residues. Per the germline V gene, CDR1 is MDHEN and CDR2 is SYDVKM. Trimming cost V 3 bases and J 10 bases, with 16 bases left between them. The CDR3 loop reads CASSFRGVGSSPLHF. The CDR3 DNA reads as TGTGCCAGCAGTTTCCGGGGGGTAGGATCCTCACCCCTCCACTTT.

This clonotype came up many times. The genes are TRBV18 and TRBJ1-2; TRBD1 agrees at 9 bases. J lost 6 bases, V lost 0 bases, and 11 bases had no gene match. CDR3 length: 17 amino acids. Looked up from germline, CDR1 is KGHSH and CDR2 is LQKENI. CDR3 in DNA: TGTGCCAGCTCACCACCGTCCTGGGGACAGGGTCGCGATGGCTACACCTTC. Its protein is CASSPPSWGQGRDGYTF.

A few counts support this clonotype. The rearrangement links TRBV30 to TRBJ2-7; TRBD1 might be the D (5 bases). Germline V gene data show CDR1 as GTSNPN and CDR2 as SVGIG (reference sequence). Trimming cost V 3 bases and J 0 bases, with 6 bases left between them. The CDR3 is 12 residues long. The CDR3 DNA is TGTGCCTGGAGGGACAACTCCTACGAGCAGTACTTC. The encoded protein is CAWRDNSYEQYF.

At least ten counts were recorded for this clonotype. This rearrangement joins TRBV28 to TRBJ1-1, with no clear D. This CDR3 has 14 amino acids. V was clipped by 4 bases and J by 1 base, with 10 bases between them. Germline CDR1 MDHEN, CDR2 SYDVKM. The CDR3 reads CASSWPSSNTEAFF. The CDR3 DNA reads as TGTGCCAGCAGTTGGCCATCCTCGAACACTGAAGCTTTCTTT.

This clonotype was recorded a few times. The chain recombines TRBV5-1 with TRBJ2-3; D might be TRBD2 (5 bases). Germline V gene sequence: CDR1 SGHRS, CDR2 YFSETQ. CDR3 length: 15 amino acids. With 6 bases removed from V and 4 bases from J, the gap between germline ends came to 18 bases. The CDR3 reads CASTPMRGFPDTQYF. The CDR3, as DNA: TGCGCCAGCACGCCGATGAGAGGGTTCCCAGATACGCAGTATTTT. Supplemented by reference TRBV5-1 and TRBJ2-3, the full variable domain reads KAGVTQTPRYLIKTRGQQVTLSCSPISGHRSVSWYQQTPGQGLQFLFEYFSETQRNKGNFPGRFSGRQFSNSRSEMNVSTLELGDSALYLCASTPMRGFPDTQYFGPGTRLTVL.

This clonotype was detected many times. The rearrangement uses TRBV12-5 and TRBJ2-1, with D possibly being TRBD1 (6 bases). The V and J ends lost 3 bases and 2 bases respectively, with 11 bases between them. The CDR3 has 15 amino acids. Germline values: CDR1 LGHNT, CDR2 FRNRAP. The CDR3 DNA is TGTGCTAGTGGTTTAACAGGGAAGACCTACAATGAGCAGTTCTTC. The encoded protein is CASGLTGKTYNEQFF.

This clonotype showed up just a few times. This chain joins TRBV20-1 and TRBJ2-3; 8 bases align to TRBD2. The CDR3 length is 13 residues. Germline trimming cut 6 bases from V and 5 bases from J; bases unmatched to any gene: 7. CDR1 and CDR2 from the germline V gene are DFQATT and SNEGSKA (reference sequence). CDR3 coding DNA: TGCAGTGCCTCCGGGGGGGTGAAAGATACGCAGTATTTT. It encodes CSASGGVKDTQYF.

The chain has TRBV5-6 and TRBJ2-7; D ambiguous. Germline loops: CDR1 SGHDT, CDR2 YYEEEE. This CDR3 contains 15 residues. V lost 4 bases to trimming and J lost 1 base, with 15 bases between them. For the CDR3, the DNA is TGTGCCAGCAGCCCCGAGCCCGCCCTTTCCTACGAGCAGTACTTC. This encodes CASSPEPALSYEQYF.

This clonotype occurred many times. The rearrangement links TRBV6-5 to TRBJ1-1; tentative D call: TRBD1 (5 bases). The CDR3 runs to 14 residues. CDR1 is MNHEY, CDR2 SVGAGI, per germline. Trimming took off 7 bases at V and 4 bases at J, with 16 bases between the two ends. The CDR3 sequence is CASIPGGEATEAFF. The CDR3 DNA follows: TGTGCCAGCATCCCCGGAGGGGAAGCCACTGAAGCTTTCTTT.

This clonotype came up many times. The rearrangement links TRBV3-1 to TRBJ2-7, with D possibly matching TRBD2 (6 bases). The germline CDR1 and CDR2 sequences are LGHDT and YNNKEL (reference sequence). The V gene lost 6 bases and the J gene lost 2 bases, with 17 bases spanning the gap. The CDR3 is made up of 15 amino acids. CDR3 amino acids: CASSLYASATYEQYF. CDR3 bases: TGTGCCAGCAGTCTCTATGCTAGCGCTACCTACGAGCAGTACTTC.

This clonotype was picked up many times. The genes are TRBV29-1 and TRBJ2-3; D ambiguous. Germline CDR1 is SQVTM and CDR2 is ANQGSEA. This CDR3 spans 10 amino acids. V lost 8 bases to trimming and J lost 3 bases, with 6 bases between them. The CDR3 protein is CSTRTDTQYF. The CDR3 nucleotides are TGCAGCACCCGAACAGATACGCAGTATTTT.

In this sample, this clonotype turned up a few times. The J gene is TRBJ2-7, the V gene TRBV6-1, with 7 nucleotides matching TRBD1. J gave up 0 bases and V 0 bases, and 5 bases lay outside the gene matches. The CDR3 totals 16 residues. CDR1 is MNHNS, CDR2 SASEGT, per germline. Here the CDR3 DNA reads TGTGCCAGCAGTGAAGCAGACAGGGCGAGCTCCTACGAGCAGTACTTC. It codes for CASSEADRASSYEQYF.

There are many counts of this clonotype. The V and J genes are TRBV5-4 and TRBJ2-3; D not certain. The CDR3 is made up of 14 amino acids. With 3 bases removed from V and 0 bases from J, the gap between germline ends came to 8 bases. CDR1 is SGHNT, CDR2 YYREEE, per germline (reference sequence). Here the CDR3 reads CASSWEFSTDTQYF. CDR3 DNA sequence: TGTGCCAGCAGCTGGGAATTTAGCACAGATACGCAGTATTTT.

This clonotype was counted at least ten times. DNA of the CDR3: TGTGCCAGCAGCCTGGCCAAGTTCTATGGCTACACCTTC. Translation gives CASSLAKFYGYTF. The chain recombines TRBV7-2 with TRBJ1-2; the D is unclear. Germline lookup yields CDR1 SGHTA and CDR2 FQGNSA. V gave up 5 bases and J gave up 4 bases, with 11 bases separating them. The CDR3 runs 13 residues. The full variable domain, its missing parts supplied by reference TRBV7-2 and TRBJ1-2, is GAGVSQSPSNKVTEKGKDVELRCDPISGHTALYWYRQSLGQGLEFLIYFQGNSAPDKSGLPSDRFSAERTGGSVSTLTIQRTQQEDSAVYLCASSLAKFYGYTFGSGTRLTVV.

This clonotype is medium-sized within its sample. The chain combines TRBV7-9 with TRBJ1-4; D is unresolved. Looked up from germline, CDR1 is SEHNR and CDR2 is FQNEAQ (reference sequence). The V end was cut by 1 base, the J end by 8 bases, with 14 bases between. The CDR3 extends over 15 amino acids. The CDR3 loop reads CASSLGGEDTEKLFF. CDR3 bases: TGTGCCAGCAGCTTAGGCGGTGAGGATACGGAAAAACTGTTTTTT. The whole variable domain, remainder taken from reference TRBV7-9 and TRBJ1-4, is DTGVSQNPRHKITKRGQNVTFRCDPISEHNRLYWYRQTLGQGPEFLTYFQNEAQLEKSRLLSDRFSAERPKGSFSTLEIQRTEQGDSAMYLCASSLGGEDTEKLFFGSGTQLSVL.

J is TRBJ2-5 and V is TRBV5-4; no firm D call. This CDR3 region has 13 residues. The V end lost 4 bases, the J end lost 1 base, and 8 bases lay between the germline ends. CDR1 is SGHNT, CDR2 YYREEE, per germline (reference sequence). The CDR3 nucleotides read TGTGCCAGCAGCAGACTCGTCCAAGAGACCCAGTACTTC. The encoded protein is CASSRLVQETQYF.

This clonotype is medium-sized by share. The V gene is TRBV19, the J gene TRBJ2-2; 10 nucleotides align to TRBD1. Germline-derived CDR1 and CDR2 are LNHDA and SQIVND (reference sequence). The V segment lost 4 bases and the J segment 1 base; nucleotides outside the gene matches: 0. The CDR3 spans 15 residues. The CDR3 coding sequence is TGTGCCAGTAGTAGGGACAGGGGGAACACCGGGGAGCTGTTTTTT. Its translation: CASSRDRGNTGELFF. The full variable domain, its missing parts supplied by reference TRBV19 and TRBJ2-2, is DGGITQSPKYLFRKEGQNVTLSCEQNLNHDAMYWYRQDPGQGLRLIYYSQIVNDFQKGDIAEGYSVSREKKESFPLTVTSAQKNPTAFYLCASSRDRGNTGELFFGEGSRLTVL.

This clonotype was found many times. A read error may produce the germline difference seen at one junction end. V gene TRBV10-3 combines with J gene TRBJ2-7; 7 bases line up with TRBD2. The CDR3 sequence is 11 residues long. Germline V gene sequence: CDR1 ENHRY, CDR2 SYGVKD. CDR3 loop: CAIKSLAETTF. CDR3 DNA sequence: TGTGCCATCAAGTCGCTAGCGGAGACAACCTTC.

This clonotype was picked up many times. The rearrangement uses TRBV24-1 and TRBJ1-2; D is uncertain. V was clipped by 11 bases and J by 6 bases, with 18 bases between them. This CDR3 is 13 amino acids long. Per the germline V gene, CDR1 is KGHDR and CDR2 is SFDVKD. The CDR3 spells CASQGPALDGYTF. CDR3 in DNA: TGTGCCAGCCAAGGACCGGCATTAGATGGCTACACCTTC.

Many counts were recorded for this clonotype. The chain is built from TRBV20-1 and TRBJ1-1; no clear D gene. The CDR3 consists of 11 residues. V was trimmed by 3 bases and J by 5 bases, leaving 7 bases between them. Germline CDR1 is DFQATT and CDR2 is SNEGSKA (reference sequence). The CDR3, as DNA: TGCAGTGCTAGGCCCCAGACTGAAGCTTTCTTT. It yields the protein CSARPQTEAFF.

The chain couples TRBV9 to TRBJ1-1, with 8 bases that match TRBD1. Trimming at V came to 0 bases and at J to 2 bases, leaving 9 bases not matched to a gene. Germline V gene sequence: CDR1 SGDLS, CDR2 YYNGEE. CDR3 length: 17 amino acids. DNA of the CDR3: TGTGCCAGCAGCGTAGCTCCGGGACAGGCGGGTAACACTGAAGCTTTCTTT. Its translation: CASSVAPGQAGNTEAFF. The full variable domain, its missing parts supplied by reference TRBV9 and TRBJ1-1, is DSGVTQTPKHLITATGQRVTLRCSPRSGDLSVYWYQQSLDQGLQFLIQYYNGEERAKGNILERFSAQQFPDLHSELNLSSLELGDSALYFCASSVAPGQAGNTEAFFGQGTRLTVV.

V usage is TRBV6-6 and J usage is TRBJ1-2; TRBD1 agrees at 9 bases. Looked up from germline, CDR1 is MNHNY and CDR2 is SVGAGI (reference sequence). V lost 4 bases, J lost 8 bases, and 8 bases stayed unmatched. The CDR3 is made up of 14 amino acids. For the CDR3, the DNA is TGTGCCAGCAGTTCGCTGGACAGGGGCGGCGGCTACACCTTC. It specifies CASSSLDRGGGYTF.

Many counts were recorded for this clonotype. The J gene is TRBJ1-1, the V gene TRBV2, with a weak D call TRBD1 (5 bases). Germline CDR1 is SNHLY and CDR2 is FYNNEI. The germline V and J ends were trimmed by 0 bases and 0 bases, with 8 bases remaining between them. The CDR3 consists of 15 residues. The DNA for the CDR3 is TGTGCCAGCAGTGAAGCTAGACAGATGAACACTGAAGCTTTCTTT. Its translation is CASSEARQMNTEAFF. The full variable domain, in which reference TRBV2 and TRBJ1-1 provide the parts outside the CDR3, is EPEVTQTPSHQVTQMGQEVILRCVPISNHLYFYWYRQILGQKVEFLVSFYNNEISEKSEIFDDQFSVERPDGSNFTLKIRSTKLEDSAMYFCASSEARQMNTEAFFGQGTRLTVV.

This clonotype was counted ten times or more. The CDR3 region is CASSPPIGVLTDTQYF. DNA for the CDR3: TGTGCCAGCAGCCCGCCAATAGGAGTGTTAACAGATACGCAGTATTTT. The V call is TRBV7-9, the J call TRBJ2-3; D is uncertain. Trimming left V 5 bases short and J 3 bases short, with 18 bases between. CDR3 length: 16 amino acids. The germline V gene has CDR1 SEHNR and CDR2 FQNEAQ (reference sequence). Together with reference TRBV7-9 and TRBJ2-3, the CDR3 gives the full variable domain: DTGVSQNPRHKITKRGQNVTFRCDPISEHNRLYWYRQTLGQGPEFLTYFQNEAQLEKSRLLSDRFSAERPKGSFSTLEIQRTEQGDSAMYLCASSPPIGVLTDTQYFGPGTRLTVL.

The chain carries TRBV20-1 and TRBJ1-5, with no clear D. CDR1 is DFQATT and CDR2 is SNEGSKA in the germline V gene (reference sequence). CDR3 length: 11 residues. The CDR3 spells CRSSPRSPQHF. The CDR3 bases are TGCCGGAGCAGCCCTCGATCGCCCCAGCATTTT.

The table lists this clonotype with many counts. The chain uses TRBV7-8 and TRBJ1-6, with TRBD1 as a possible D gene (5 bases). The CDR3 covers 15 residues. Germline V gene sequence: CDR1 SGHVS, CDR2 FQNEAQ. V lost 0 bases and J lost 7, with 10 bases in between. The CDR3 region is CASSLAEGSNSPLHF. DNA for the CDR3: TGTGCCAGCAGCTTAGCGGAGGGGAGCAATTCACCCCTCCACTTT.

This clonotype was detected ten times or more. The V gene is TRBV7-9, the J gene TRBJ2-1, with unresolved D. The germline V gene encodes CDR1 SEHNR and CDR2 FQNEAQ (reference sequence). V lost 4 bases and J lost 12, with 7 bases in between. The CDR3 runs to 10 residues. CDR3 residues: CASSSGGQFF. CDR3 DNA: TGTGCCAGCAGCTCTGGTGGGCAGTTCTTC.